This T cell receptor beta chain derives from a study of regulatory T cells in long-lasting Graves disease. This clonotype was observed at least ten times. Its antigen remains unidentified. Described time point: newly diagnosed GD, antithyroid drugs for less than 3 months. Preparation of the TCR library used RNA extracted from PBMCs. Study conclusions and caveats: Among samples with persistent disease, TRBV28, TRBJ1-2 and TRBJ2-5 were favored. Thyroid tissue went unstudied; only peripheral blood was examined.

Libraries of TCR beta came from iRepertoire HTBI primers plus Arm-PCR of CDR3 regions. One entry per CDR3 protein results from TCRdb running MiXCR on the multiplex PCR reads. The sample records roughly 560,000 distinct CDR3 sequences, 15% to 20% being singletons. The CDR3 has 15 amino acids. Germline V gene data show CDR1 as DFQATT and CDR2 as SNEGSKA (reference sequence). Germline trimming cut 5 bases from V and 6 bases from J; bases unmatched to any gene: 13. The sample was also linked to a second study, of T cells in Graves' hyperthyroidism and ophthalmopathy. Per that paper: Exclusion of a patient resulted from uncontrolled infection, other autoimmune disease, pregnancy or lactation. Each diagnosis was grounded in clinical symptoms, serum thyroxine and TRAb, thyroid ultrasound, and orbital computed tomography.

The V gene is TRBV20-1, the J gene TRBJ2-1; 7 bases are a match to TRBD1. This TCR was recovered from a woman aged 40 to 65 with Graves disease. This specimen was peripheral blood mononuclear cells (PBMCs), taken at new diagnosis, from a patient treated with antithyroid drugs. CDR3 nucleotide sequence: TGCAGTGCTCCACTACAGGGGATACGGGGCAATGAGCAGTTCTTC. Encoded protein: CSAPLQGIRGNEQFF.